This is a list of T cell receptor beta chains from one sample in a study of blood T cell repertoires in COVID-19. Here immunoSEQ multiplex PCR was the method, and the copy in TCRdb shows in-frame clones only, minus some. The data show 250,000 to 400,000 clones, 75% to 90% seen once. Sequenced input: peripheral blood. These receptors were obtained from a woman aged 25 to 39 with COVID-19, enrolled during active disease. CDR3s leave out the opening cysteine and the closing phenylalanine or tryptophan. A row's size may be missing; if present it is once, few, many or a size class.

15	TRBJ2-4	TRBV7-8	.	ASSLEGLAVAKNIQY
14	TRBJ2-7	TRBV4-1	.	ASSQDPLASSYEQY
12	TRBJ2-1	TRBV5-4	.	ASSLGQGYNEQF
13	TRBJ1-1	TRBV7-8	few	ASSLLVGKNTEAF
14	TRBJ1-3	TRBV3-1/TRBV3-2	.	ASSHTTGRVGNTIY
17	TRBJ1-5	TRBV27	few	ASSSLGDRGIGGNQPQH
13	TRBJ1-2	TRBV7-2	.	ASSPTGTATDGYT
12	TRBJ1-1	TRBV5-4	.	ASSFSTGNTEAF
10	TRBJ2-1	TRBV28	.	ASSSSGTGQF
15	TRBJ2-7	TRBV7-2	.	ASSGPGLAGGSHEQY
14	TRBJ2-1	TRBV14	.	ASSHAGLRFNNEQF
12	TRBJ2-7	TRBV6-5	.	ASSYGTGGVEQY
13	TRBJ2-2	TRBV5-1	.	ASSTRTGNTGELF
14	TRBJ2-2	TRBV7-2	.	ASSLWGGGNTGELF
14	TRBJ2-3	TRBV15	.	ATSREVGGITDTQY
15	TRBJ1-2	TRBV27	.	ASRRGTGPTMGYGYT
15	TRBJ2-3	TRBV11-2	.	ASSYWTSGRGTDTQY
16	TRBJ1-4	TRBV11-2	.	ASSLGPHWGESNEKLF
12	TRBJ1-1	TRBV30	.	AWSVFTGNTEAF
13	TRBJ2-3	TRBV2	.	ASSPNGRKTDTQY
11	TRBJ1-5	TRBV11-2	.	ASSLAGDQPQH
12	TRBJ2-5	TRBV18	.	ASSPTTVKETQY
13	TRBJ2-1	TRBV28	.	ASTSSGSPYNEQF
11	TRBJ2-1	TRBV7-2	once	ASSLASDNEQF
11	TRBJ1-4	TRBV2	.	ASGRATNEKLF
12	TRBJ1-4	TRBV19	.	ASSTWSLNEKLF
12	TRBJ2-5	TRBV19	once	ASSATRGRETQY
12	TRBJ2-1	TRBV5-4	.	ASSSGTDHNEQF
14	TRBJ1-1	TRBV5-3	.	ARSCRDTEENTEAF
14	TRBJ2-1	TRBV5-6	.	ASSYPRTGAYNEQF
13	TRBJ2-4	TRBV3-1/TRBV3-2	.	ASSQGNGQGEIQY
14	TRBJ2-3	TRBV5-4	.	ASSLASTKGGDTQY
8	.	TRBV29-1	.	SVEQGELF
12	TRBJ1-1	TRBV19	.	ASSAWLGGTEAF
13	TRBJ2-2	TRBV7-2	.	ASSRDRGPPGELF
11	TRBJ1-3	TRBV7-9	.	ASSPSSGNTIY
11	TRBJ2-3	TRBV7-8	.	ASTLQGLATQY
14	TRBJ2-7	TRBV30	.	AWSQGDRAVGYEQY
12	TRBJ2-7	TRBV28	.	ASTSGTPLYEQY
10	TRBJ1-1	TRBV19	.	ASSRQNTEAF
13	TRBJ2-7	TRBV4-1	.	ASSQVTSGDYEQY
13	TRBJ1-5	TRBV28	.	ASSRQGVSNQPQH
17	TRBJ1-5	TRBV28	.	ASSLRTGQGAIGNQPQH
14	TRBJ2-1	TRBV6-1	.	ASSGRVAERYNEQF
12	TRBJ2-1	TRBV28	once	ASSLAGSVNEQF
10	TRBJ1-5	TRBV10-3	.	ATGEGDQPQH
13	TRBJ2-7	TRBV19	.	ASSSRAGGSYEQY
13	TRBJ1-2	TRBV28	.	ASSWGDREVEGYT
12	TRBJ2-7	TRBV4-2	once	ASSQDFLSYEQY
18	TRBJ2-6	TRBV27	.	ASSPIPWSGDNSGANVLT